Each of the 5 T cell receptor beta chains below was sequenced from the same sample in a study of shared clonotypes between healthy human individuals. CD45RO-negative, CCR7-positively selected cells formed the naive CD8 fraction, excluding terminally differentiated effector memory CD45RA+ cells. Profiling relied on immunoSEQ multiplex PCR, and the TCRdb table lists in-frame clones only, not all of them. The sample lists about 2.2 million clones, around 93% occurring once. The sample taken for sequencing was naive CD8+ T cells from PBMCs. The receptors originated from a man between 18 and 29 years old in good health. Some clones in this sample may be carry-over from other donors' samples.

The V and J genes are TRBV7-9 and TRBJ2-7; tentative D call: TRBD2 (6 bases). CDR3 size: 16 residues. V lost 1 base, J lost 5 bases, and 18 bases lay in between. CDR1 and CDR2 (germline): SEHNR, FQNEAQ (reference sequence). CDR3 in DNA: TGTGCCAGCAGCTTAGAGGCTAGCGTATCTCCTAACGAGCAGTACTTC. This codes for CASSLEASVSPNEQYF.

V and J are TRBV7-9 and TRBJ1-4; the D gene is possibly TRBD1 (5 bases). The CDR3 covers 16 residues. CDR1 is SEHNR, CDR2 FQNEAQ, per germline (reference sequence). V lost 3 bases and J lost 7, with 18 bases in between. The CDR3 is CASSFPDGTDSEKLFF. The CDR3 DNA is TGTGCCAGCAGCTTTCCGGACGGGACGGACTCTGAAAAACTGTTTTTT. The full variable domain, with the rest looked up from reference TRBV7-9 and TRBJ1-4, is DTGVSQNPRHKITKRGQNVTFRCDPISEHNRLYWYRQTLGQGPEFLTYFQNEAQLEKSRLLSDRFSAERPKGSFSTLEIQRTEQGDSAMYLCASSFPDGTDSEKLFFGSGTQLSVL.

CDR3 region: CASSASGKAKNIQYF. As DNA, the CDR3 is TGTGCCAGCAGCGCTAGCGGAAAAGCCAAAAACATTCAGTACTTC. The chain is built from TRBV9 and TRBJ2-4; 7 nucleotides line up with TRBD2. From germline, CDR1 is SGDLS and CDR2 YYNGEE. Unmatched junction bases numbered 3, after V lost 3 bases and J lost 0 bases. This CDR3 contains 15 residues.

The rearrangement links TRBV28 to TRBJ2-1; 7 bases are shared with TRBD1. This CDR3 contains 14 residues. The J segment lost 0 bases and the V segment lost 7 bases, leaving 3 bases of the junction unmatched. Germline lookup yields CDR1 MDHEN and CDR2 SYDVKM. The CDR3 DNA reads TGTGCCAGCACCGACAGGGACTCCTACAATGAGCAGTTCTTC. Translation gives CASTDRDSYNEQFF. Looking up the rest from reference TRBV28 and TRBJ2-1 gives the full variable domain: DVKVTQSSRYLVKRTGEKVFLECVQDMDHENMFWYRQDPGLGLRLIYFSYDVKMKEKGDIPEGYSVSREKKERFSLILESASTNQTSMYLCASTDRDSYNEQFFGPGTRLTVL.

The CDR3 is CASSIPNRQGAWVGQETQYF. CDR3 sequence (DNA): TGTGCCAGCAGCATCCCGAATCGGCAGGGGGCGTGGGTTGGGCAAGAGACCCAGTACTTC. The rearrangement links TRBV28 to TRBJ2-5; TRBD1 matches 8 bases. The germline gives CDR1 MDHEN, CDR2 SYDVKM. The CDR3 spans 20 residues. With 6 bases clipped from V and 2 bases from J, the junction kept 23 bases outside the gene matches.